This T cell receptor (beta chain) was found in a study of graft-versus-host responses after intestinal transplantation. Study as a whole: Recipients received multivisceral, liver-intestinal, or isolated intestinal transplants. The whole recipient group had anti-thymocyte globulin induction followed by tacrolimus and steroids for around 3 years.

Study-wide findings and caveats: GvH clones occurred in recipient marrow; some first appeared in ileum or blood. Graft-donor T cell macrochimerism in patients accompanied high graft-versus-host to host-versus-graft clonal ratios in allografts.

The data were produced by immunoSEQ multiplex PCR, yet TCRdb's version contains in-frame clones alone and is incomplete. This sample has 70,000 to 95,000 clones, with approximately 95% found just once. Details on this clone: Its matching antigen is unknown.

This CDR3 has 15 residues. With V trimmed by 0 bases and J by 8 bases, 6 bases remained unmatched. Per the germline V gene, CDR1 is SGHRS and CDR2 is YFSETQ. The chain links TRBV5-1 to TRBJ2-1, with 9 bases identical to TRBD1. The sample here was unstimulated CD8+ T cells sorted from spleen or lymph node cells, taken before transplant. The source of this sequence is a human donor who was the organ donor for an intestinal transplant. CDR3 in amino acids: CASSLATGGVDEQFF. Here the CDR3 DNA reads TGCGCCAGCAGCTTGGCTACAGGGGGCGTAGATGAGCAGTTCTTC.